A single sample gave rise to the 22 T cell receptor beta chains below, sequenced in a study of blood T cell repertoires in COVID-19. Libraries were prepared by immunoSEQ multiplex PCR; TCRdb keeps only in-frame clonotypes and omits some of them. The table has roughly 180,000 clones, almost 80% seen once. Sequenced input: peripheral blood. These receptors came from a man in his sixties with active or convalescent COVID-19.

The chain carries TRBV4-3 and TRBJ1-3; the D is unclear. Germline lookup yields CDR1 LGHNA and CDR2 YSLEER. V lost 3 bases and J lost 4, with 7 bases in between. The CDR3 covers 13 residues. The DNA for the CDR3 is TGCGCCAGCAGCCAGCTGAGGGGAAACACCATATATTTT. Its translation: CASSQLRGNTIYF.

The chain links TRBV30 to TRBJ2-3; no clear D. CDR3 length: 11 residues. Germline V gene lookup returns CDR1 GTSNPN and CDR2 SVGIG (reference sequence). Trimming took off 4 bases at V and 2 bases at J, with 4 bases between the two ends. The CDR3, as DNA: TGTGCCTGGACGTACACAGATACGCAGTATTTT. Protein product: CAWTYTDTQYF.

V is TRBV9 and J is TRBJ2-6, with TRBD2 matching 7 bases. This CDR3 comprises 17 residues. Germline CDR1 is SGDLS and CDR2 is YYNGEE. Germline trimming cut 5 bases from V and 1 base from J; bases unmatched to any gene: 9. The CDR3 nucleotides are TGTGCCAGCAGAGACGGGGGTAGCGGGTCTGGGGCCAACGTCCTGACTTTC. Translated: CASRDGGSGSGANVLTF.

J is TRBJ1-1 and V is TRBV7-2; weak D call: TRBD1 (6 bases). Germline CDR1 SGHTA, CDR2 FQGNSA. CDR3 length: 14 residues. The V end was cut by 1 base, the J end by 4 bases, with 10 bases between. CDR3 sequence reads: CASSLGGQSTEAFF. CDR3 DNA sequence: TGTGCCAGCAGCTTAGGGGGGCAGAGCACTGAAGCTTTCTTT.

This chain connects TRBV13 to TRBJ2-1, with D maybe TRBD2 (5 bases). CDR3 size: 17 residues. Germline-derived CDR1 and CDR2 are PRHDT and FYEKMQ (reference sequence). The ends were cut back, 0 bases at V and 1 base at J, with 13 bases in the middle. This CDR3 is CASSLGLELGSYNEQFF. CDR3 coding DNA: TGTGCCAGCAGCTTAGGCCTCGAACTAGGTTCCTACAATGAGCAGTTCTTC.

CDR3 in amino acids: CASSLRQGAWETQYF. The CDR3, as DNA: TGTGCCAGCAGCTTGAGACAGGGGGCCTGGGAGACCCAGTACTTC. The chain has TRBV7-3 and TRBJ2-5; the match to TRBD1 covers 10 bases. Looked up from germline, CDR1 is SGHTA and CDR2 is FQGTGA. Unmatched junction bases numbered 6, after V lost 3 bases and J lost 5 bases. The CDR3 runs to 15 residues.

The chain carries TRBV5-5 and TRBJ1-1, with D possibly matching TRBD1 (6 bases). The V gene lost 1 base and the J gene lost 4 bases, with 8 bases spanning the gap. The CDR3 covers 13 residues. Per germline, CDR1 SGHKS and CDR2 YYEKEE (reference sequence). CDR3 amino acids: CASSLTGRTEAFF. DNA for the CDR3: TGTGCCAGCAGCTTGACAGGGCGCACTGAAGCTTTCTTT.

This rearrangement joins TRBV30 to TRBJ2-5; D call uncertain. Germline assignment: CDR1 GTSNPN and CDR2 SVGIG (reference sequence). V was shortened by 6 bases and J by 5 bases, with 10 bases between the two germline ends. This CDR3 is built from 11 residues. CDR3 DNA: TGTGCCTGTGCCGAACGGGAGACCCAGTACTTC. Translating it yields CACAERETQYF. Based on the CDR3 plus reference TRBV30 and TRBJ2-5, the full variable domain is SQTIHQWPATLVQPVGSPLSLECTVEGTSNPNLYWYRQAAGRGLQLLFYSVGIGQISSEVPQNLSASRPQDRQFILSSKKLLLSDSGFYLCACAERETQYFGPGTRLLVL.

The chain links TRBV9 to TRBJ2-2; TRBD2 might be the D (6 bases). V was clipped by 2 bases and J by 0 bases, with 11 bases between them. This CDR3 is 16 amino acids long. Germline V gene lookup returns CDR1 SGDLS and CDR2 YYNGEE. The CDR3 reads CASSVGGNTNTGELFF. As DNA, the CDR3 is TGTGCCAGCAGCGTGGGAGGAAACACGAACACCGGGGAGCTGTTTTTT.

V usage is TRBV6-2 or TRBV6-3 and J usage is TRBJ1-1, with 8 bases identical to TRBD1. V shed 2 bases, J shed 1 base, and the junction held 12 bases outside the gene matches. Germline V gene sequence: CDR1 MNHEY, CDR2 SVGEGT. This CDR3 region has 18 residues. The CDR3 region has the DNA TGTGCCAGCAGTTACCCGACAGGGGCCCTATTTTCGAACACTGAAGCTTTCTTT. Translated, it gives CASSYPTGALFSNTEAFF.

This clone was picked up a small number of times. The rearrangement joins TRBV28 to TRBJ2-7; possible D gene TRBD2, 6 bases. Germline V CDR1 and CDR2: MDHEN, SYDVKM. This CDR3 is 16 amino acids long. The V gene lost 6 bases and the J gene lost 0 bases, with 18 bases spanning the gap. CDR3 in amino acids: CASSPVGAGSSYEQYF. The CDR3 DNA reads TGTGCCAGCAGCCCAGTGGGAGCGGGCAGCTCCTACGAGCAGTACTTC.

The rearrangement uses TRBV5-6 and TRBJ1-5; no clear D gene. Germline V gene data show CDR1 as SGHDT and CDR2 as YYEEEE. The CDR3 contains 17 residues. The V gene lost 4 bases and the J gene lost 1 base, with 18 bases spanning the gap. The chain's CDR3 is CASSEMGWSESNQPQHF. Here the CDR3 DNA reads TGTGCCAGCAGCGAGATGGGCTGGTCAGAGAGCAATCAGCCCCAGCATTTT.

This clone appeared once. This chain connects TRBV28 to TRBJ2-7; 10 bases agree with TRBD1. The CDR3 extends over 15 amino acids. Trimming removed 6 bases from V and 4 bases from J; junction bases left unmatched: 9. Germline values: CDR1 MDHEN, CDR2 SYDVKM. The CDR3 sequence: CASSPVGTGVYEQYF. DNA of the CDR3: TGTGCCAGCAGCCCGGTGGGGACAGGGGTGTACGAGCAGTACTTC.

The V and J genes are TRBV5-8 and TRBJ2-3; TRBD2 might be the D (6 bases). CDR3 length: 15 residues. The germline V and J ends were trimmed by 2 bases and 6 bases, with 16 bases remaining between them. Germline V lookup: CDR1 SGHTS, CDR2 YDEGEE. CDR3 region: CASSFGVAVRDTQYF. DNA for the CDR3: TGTGCCAGCAGCTTTGGGGTAGCGGTCAGGGATACGCAGTATTTT.

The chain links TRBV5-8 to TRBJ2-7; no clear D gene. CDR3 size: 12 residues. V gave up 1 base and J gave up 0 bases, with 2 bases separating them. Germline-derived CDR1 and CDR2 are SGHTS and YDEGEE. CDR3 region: CASSLYSYEQYF. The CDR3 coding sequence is TGTGCCAGCAGCTTGTACTCCTACGAGCAGTACTTC.

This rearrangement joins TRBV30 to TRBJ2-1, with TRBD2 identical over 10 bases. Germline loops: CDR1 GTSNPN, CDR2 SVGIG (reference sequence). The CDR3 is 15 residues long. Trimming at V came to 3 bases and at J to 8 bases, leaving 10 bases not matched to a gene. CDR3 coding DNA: TGTGCCTGGAGAGCCAGCGGGAGGGCGTTCCATGAGCAGTTCTTC. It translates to CAWRASGRAFHEQFF.

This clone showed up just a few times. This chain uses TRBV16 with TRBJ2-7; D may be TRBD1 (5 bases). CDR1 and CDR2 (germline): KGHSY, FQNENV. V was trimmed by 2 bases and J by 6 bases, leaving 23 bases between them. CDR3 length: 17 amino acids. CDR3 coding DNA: TGTGCCAGCAGCCAACGCGCCGCGACGGCAGCTAGGGGCGAGCAGTACTTC. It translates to CASSQRAATAARGEQYF. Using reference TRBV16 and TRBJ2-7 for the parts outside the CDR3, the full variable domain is GEEVAQTPKHLVRGEGQKAKLYCAPIKGHSYVFWYQQVLKNEFKFLISFQNENVFDETGMPKERFSAKCLPNSPCSLEIQATKLEDSAVYFCASSQRAATAARGEQYFGPGTRLTVT.

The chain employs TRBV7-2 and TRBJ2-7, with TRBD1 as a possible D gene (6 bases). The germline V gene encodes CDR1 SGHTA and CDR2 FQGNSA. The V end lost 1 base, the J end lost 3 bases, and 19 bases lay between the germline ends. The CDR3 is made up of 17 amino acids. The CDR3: CASSLVNAFQGRYEQYF. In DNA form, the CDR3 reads TGTGCCAGCAGCTTAGTAAATGCTTTTCAGGGGCGCTACGAGCAGTACTTC. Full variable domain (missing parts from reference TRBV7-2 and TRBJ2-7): GAGVSQSPSNKVTEKGKDVELRCDPISGHTALYWYRQSLGQGLEFLIYFQGNSAPDKSGLPSDRFSAERTGGSVSTLTIQRTQQEDSAVYLCASSLVNAFQGRYEQYFGPGTRLTVT.

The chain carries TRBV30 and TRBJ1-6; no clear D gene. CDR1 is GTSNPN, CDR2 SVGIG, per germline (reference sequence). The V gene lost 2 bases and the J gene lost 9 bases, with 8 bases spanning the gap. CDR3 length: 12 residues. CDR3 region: CAWSTHGSPLHF. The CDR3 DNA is TGTGCCTGGAGTACTCATGGTTCACCCCTCCACTTT.

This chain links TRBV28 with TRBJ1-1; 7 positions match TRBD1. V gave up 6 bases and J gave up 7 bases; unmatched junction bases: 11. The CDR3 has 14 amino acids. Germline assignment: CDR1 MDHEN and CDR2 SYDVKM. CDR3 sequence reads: CASRLLNRGVEAFF. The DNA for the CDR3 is TGTGCCAGCAGACTTCTGAACAGGGGTGTTGAAGCTTTCTTT.

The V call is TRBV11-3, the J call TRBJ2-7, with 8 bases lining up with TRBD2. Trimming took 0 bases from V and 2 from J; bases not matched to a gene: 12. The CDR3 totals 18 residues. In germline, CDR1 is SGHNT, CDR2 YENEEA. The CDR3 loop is CASSLELPAPGGTYEQYF. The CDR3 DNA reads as TGTGCCAGCAGCTTAGAACTACCAGCGCCGGGAGGGACCTACGAGCAGTACTTC.

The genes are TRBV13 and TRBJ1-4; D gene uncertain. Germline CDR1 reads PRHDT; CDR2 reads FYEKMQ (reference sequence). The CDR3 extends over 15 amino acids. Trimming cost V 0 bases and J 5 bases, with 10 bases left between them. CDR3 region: CASSLGAGENEKLFF. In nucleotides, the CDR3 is TGTGCCAGCAGCTTAGGGGCCGGAGAAAATGAAAAACTGTTTTTT.